This TCR beta chain emerged from a study of Ad26.COV2.S vaccination and SARS-CoV-2 variants. In the study overall: The vaccine Ad26.COV2.S was put into the muscle once, or twice with 56 days between. General study findings and limits: After vaccination, substantial breadth of spike-specific CD8+ and CD4+ responses was reported.

For this clone: Antigen specificity is unknown.

The sample's treatment: around 19 received Ad26.COV2.S at low or high dose, single or two shots; roughly five received placebo; per-sample allocation not given. Each sample was drawn 63 days after the first injection (of vaccine or placebo). Trimming removed 2 bases at V and 5 bases at J, with 10 bases between. Germline V gene lookup returns CDR1 SGHRS and CDR2 YFSETQ. The CDR3 is 13 amino acids. The assay was immunoSEQ multiplex PCR, and TCRdb's table has in-frame clones only and misses some. The repertoire holds about 400,000 clones, with roughly 90% as singletons. This specimen was peripheral blood, taken in a trial of Ad26.COV2.S vaccine versus placebo. The clonotype was recovered from a person aged 18-60 years who received the Ad26.COV2.S COVID-19 vaccine or a placebo. This rearrangement joins TRBV5-1 to TRBJ2-5; D remains ambiguous. The CDR3 DNA follows: TGCGCCAGCAGCTTATGGCAGTCGGAGACCCAGTACTTC. This codes for CASSLWQSETQYF.